Below, 18 T cell receptor beta chains from the same sample are listed, as sequenced in a study of a mutant IDH1 vaccine in newly diagnosed glioma. Time point specified: baseline, week 1 (first vaccination visit). Treatment in this sample: pre-vaccination baseline after standard-of-care therapy. The method was immunoSEQ multiplex PCR; TCRdb's version includes in-frame clones alone and lacks a portion of them. The sample records about 59,000 clones, about 90% being singletons. The sample consisted of PBMCs, taken from a glioma patient treated with radiotherapy, temozolomide or both. The receptors derive from a man aged 50 to 59 with glioma.

The rearrangement joins TRBV7-2 to TRBJ2-1; D unclear. V lost 7 bases to trimming and J lost 6 bases, with 13 bases between them. Germline CDR1 reads SGHTA; CDR2 reads FQGNSA. The CDR3 runs to 13 residues. The CDR3 protein is CASILQHGNEQFF. Written as DNA, the CDR3 is TGTGCCAGCATCCTCCAACATGGCAATGAGCAGTTCTTC.

J is TRBJ1-6 and V is TRBV10-1; 7 bases map to TRBD1. Germline CDR1 is WNHNN and CDR2 is SYGVQD (reference sequence). This CDR3 region has 14 residues. J lost 7 bases, V lost 6 bases, and 6 bases had no gene match. The CDR3 DNA reads TGCGCCAGCAGCAGGGACAGACAAAATTCACCCCTCCACTTT. Its translation: CASSRDRQNSPLHF.

The chain recombines TRBV2 with TRBJ2-6, with 8 positions matching TRBD1. This CDR3 has 16 residues. The J segment lost 3 bases and the V segment lost 2 bases, leaving 3 bases of the junction unmatched. CDR1 and CDR2 (germline): SNHLY, FYNNEI. CDR3 DNA: TGTGCCAGCAGTGAAAAGACAGGGGTTGGGGCCAACGTCCTGACTTTC. Translation gives CASSEKTGVGANVLTF.

The chain carries TRBV30 and TRBJ2-5; 10 nucleotides agree with TRBD2. The germline V gene has CDR1 GTSNPN and CDR2 SVGIG (reference sequence). V shed 2 bases, J shed 4 bases, and the junction held 7 bases outside the gene matches. This CDR3 comprises 15 residues. In DNA form, the CDR3 reads TGTGCCTGGAGTTTGGGACTAGCGAGCTCAGAGACCCAGTACTTC. Residues: CAWSLGLASSETQYF. The full variable domain, in which reference TRBV30 and TRBJ2-5 provide the parts outside the CDR3, is SQTIHQWPATLVQPVGSPLSLECTVEGTSNPNLYWYRQAAGRGLQLLFYSVGIGQISSEVPQNLSASRPQDRQFILSSKKLLLSDSGFYLCAWSLGLASSETQYFGPGTRLLVL.

This chain connects TRBV5-4 to TRBJ2-3; 9 bases line up with TRBD2. The CDR3 extends over 16 amino acids. Trimming removed 10 bases from V and 0 bases from J; junction bases left unmatched: 12. Germline V gene lookup returns CDR1 SGHNT and CDR2 YYREEE (reference sequence). The CDR3 spells CAFGGLAGLSTDTQYF. In nucleotides, the CDR3 is TGTGCCTTTGGGGGGCTAGCGGGGCTTAGCACAGATACGCAGTATTTT.

This clone was seen more than once but under ten times. The J gene is TRBJ1-6, the V gene TRBV5-1; possible D gene TRBD1, 6 bases. With 4 bases removed from V and 5 bases from J, the gap between germline ends came to 19 bases. CDR3 length equals 17 residues. Germline V gene lookup returns CDR1 SGHRS and CDR2 YFSETQ. The CDR3, as DNA: TGCGCCAGCAGCCGGGATAGACAGGTTTATCATAATTCACCCCTCCACTTT. Translation gives CASSRDRQVYHNSPLHF.

The chain has TRBV5-1 and TRBJ2-7; 7 positions agree with TRBD2. The V gene's germline CDR1 is SGHRS and CDR2 YFSETQ. The CDR3 is made up of 14 amino acids. The J segment lost 0 bases and the V segment lost 1 base, leaving 1 base of the junction unmatched. CDR3 amino acids: CASSLREASYEQYF. The CDR3 nucleotides are TGCGCCAGCAGCTTGCGGGAGGCCTCCTACGAGCAGTACTTC.

The rearrangement uses TRBV5-1 and TRBJ1-5, with 7 bases lining up with TRBD1. Per germline, CDR1 SGHRS and CDR2 YFSETQ. The CDR3 length is 15 residues. Trimming at V came to 0 bases and at J to 2 bases, leaving 2 bases not matched to a gene. The CDR3 protein is CASSLAGGGNQPQHF. Here the CDR3 DNA reads TGCGCCAGCAGCTTGGCAGGGGGGGGCAATCAGCCCCAGCATTTT.

The rearrangement links TRBV7-9 to TRBJ1-1, with 7 bases lining up with TRBD1. CDR1 SEHNR and CDR2 FQNEAQ come from the germline V gene (reference sequence). The CDR3 extends over 14 amino acids. Trimming cost V 5 bases and J 3 bases; bases outside gene matches: 6. The CDR3 DNA sequence: TGTGCCAGCAGCACGACAGGGCCGTACACTGAAGCTTTCTTT. This gives the protein CASSTTGPYTEAFF.

The V and J genes are TRBV7-3 and TRBJ2-3, with 12 bases matching TRBD2. Germline values: CDR1 SGHTA, CDR2 FQGTGA. The CDR3 extends over 17 amino acids. Germline trimming cut 4 bases from V and 4 bases from J; bases unmatched to any gene: 9. CDR3 sequence reads: CASSSRLAGEWADTQYF. In DNA form, the CDR3 reads TGTGCCAGCAGCTCTCGACTAGCGGGGGAATGGGCAGATACGCAGTATTTT.

V usage is TRBV6-4 and J usage is TRBJ2-7, with 10 bases identical to TRBD2. Losses at the gene ends were 7 bases for V and 1 base for J; bases not matched to a gene: 4. CDR1 and CDR2 (germline): MRHNA, SNTAGT. This CDR3 is built from 14 residues. The CDR3 region has the DNA TGTGCCAGCACCCAAGCGGGAGGGTCCTACGAGCAGTACTTC. Translating gives CASTQAGGSYEQYF.

The V and J genes are TRBV18 and TRBJ2-5; D tentatively fits TRBD1 or TRBD2 (5 bases each). There are 15 residues in the CDR3. CDR1 is KGHSH and CDR2 is LQKENI in the germline V gene. Deletions cut 3 bases from V and 5 bases from J, with 16 bases between. The DNA of the CDR3 is TGTGCCAGCTCACCTTCGGGGCTAGTAGGGGAGACCCAGTACTTC. It yields the protein CASSPSGLVGETQYF.

DNA for the CDR3: TGTGCCAGTACCACAGGGCGACACTCCTACGAGCAGTACTTC. It codes for CASTTGRHSYEQYF. The chain links TRBV6-5 to TRBJ2-7, with D possibly being TRBD1 (6 bases). The length of the CDR3 is 14 residues. The V end was cut by 9 bases, the J end by 0 bases, with 15 bases between. From germline, CDR1 is MNHEY and CDR2 SVGAGI.

The table lists this clone with a few counts. V is TRBV6-5 and J is TRBJ2-7; possibly TRBD1 for D (6 bases). This CDR3 spans 14 amino acids. Germline lookup yields CDR1 MNHEY and CDR2 SVGAGI. The V end was cut by 5 bases, the J end by 1 base, with 12 bases between. The DNA for the CDR3 is TGTGCCAGCAGTCCGCGGACAGAATCCTACGAGCAGTACTTC. This encodes CASSPRTESYEQYF.

This chain joins TRBV15 and TRBJ1-1; D ambiguous. From germline, CDR1 is LNHNV and CDR2 YYDKDF (reference sequence). Between the trimmed V and J ends, which lost 0 bases and 7 bases, there was a span of 6 bases. The CDR3 contains 12 residues. The CDR3 coding sequence is TGTGCCACCAGCAGAGACAGATTTGAAGCTTTCTTT. It encodes CATSRDRFEAFF.

The chain carries TRBV19 and TRBJ1-2; weak D call: TRBD1 (5 bases). The CDR3 totals 16 residues. CDR1 and CDR2 from the germline V gene are LNHDA and SQIVND (reference sequence). Between the trimmed V and J ends, which lost 3 bases and 6 bases, there was a span of 20 bases. CDR3 loop: CASSIRAGWKVDGYTF. The CDR3 DNA follows: TGTGCCAGTAGTATTAGGGCAGGGTGGAAGGTGGATGGCTACACCTTC.

The chain employs TRBV6-5 and TRBJ2-3; 7 bases are shared with TRBD2. This CDR3 has 16 amino acids. The trim removed 0 bases at V and 0 bases at J, leaving 3 bases unmatched. Germline assignment: CDR1 MNHEY and CDR2 SVGAGI. The chain's CDR3 is CASSYSTSRSTDTQYF. DNA for the CDR3: TGTGCCAGCAGTTACTCGACTAGCCGGAGCACAGATACGCAGTATTTT.

V usage is TRBV2 and J usage is TRBJ1-1; D is unresolved. The CDR3 length is 16 residues. The V end was cut by 4 bases, the J end by 6 bases, with 21 bases between. The V gene's germline CDR1 is SNHLY and CDR2 FYNNEI. This chain's CDR3 is CASSVRWNSQTAEAFF. CDR3 nucleotides: TGTGCCAGCAGTGTCAGATGGAACAGTCAAACCGCTGAAGCTTTCTTT. Full variable domain (remainder filled in from reference TRBV2 and TRBJ1-1): EPEVTQTPSHQVTQMGQEVILRCVPISNHLYFYWYRQILGQKVEFLVSFYNNEISEKSEIFDDQFSVERPDGSNFTLKIRSTKLEDSAMYFCASSVRWNSQTAEAFFGQGTRLTVV.